This is a list of T cell receptor beta chains from one sample in a study of graft-versus-host responses after intestinal transplantation. TCRdb's table, derived via immunoSEQ multiplex PCR, lists solely in-frame clones and lacks some. The sample comprises 80,000 to 95,000 clones, 90% to 95% of which are singletons, and around 5.8% rests with the top ten. No antigen is known for these receptors. Sequences were derived from unstimulated CD8+ T cells sorted from spleen or lymph node cells, sampled before intestinal transplant. The receptors were sampled from a human donor who received an intestinal transplant. CDR3s include the opening cysteine and the closing phenylalanine or tryptophan. D genes are given only for firm matches. Clone size, where shown, is once, few, many, or a class for clones that have expanded.

j_call: TRBJ2-1
v_call: TRBV4-2
clone_size: .
d_call: .
cdr3_aa: CASSPYLFSIWHEQFF
cdr3_nt: TGTGCCAGCAGCCCTTACCTTTTTAGTATCTGGCATGAGCAGTTCTTC

j_call: TRBJ2-5
v_call: TRBV7-6
clone_size: few
d_call: TRBD1
cdr3_aa: CASSLATGQGAKETQYF
cdr3_nt: TGTGCCAGCAGCTTAGCGACAGGACAGGGGGCAAAAGAGACCCAGTACTTC

j_call: TRBJ2-7
v_call: TRBV19
clone_size: .
d_call: .
cdr3_aa: CASSMGAAYEQYF
cdr3_nt: TGTGCCAGTAGTATGGGAGCCGCCTACGAGCAGTACTTC

j_call: TRBJ2-7
v_call: TRBV10-3
clone_size: .
d_call: .
cdr3_aa: CATIEGYEQYF
cdr3_nt: TGTGCCACCATCGAGGGATACGAGCAGTACTTC

j_call: TRBJ1-2
v_call: TRBV28
clone_size: .
d_call: .
cdr3_aa: CASSPLLTSVYGYTF
cdr3_nt: TGTGCCAGCAGTCCCCTCCTCACAAGTGTCTATGGCTACACCTTC

j_call: TRBJ1-4
v_call: TRBV13
clone_size: .
d_call: .
cdr3_aa: CASSLANEGGYDEKLFF
cdr3_nt: TGTGCCAGCAGCTTAGCCAATGAGGGAGGGTACGATGAAAAACTGTTTTTT

j_call: TRBJ2-1
v_call: TRBV5-1
clone_size: once
d_call: TRBD2
cdr3_aa: CASSLVAGGGYEQFF
cdr3_nt: TGCGCCAGCAGCTTGGTAGCGGGAGGAGGCTATGAGCAGTTCTTC

j_call: TRBJ2-7
v_call: TRBV7-9
clone_size: .
d_call: .
cdr3_aa: CASSSDIHEQYF
cdr3_nt: TGTGCCAGCAGCTCTGATATCCACGAGCAGTACTTC

j_call: TRBJ2-1
v_call: TRBV9
clone_size: .
d_call: TRBD2
cdr3_aa: CASSVAGLAGGFGLYNEQFF
cdr3_nt: TGTGCCAGCAGCGTAGCTGGCCTAGCGGGGGGGTTCGGTTTGTACAATGAGCAGTTCTTC

j_call: TRBJ2-7
v_call: TRBV4-1
clone_size: few
d_call: TRBD1
cdr3_aa: CASSQGQGGRYEQYF
cdr3_nt: TGCGCCAGCAGCCAAGGACAAGGGGGCCGGTACGAGCAGTACTTC

j_call: TRBJ2-7
v_call: TRBV10-3
clone_size: .
d_call: .
cdr3_aa: CAISSGDEQYF
cdr3_nt: TGTGCCATCAGTTCAGGGGACGAGCAGTACTTC

j_call: TRBJ2-1
v_call: TRBV7-7
clone_size: once
d_call: .
cdr3_aa: CASSLTEYNEQFF
cdr3_nt: TGTGCCAGCAGCTTAACCGAGTACAATGAGCAGTTCTTC

j_call: TRBJ2-1
v_call: TRBV2
clone_size: .
d_call: .
cdr3_aa: CASSEGLADYNEQFF
cdr3_nt: TGTGCCAGCAGTGAAGGGCTAGCAGATTACAATGAGCAGTTCTTC

j_call: TRBJ2-5
v_call: TRBV6-5
clone_size: .
d_call: .
cdr3_aa: CASSFWGQRETQYF
cdr3_nt: TGTGCCAGCAGTTTCTGGGGTCAAAGGGAGACCCAGTACTTC